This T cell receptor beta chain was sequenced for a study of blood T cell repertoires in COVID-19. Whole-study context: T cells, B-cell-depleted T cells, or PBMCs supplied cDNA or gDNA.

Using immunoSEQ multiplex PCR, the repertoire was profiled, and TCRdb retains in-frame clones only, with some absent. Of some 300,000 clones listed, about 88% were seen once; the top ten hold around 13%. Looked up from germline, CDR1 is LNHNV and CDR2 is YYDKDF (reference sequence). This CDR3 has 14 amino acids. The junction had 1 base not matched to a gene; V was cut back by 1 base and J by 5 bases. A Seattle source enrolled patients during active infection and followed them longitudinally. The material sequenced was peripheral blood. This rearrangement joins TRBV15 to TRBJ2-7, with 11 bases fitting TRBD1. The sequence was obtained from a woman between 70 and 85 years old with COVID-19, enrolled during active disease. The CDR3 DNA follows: TGTGCCACCAGCAGAGGGACAGGGGGCGACGAGCAGTACTTC. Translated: CATSRGTGGDEQYF.